The 13 T cell receptor beta chains below all came from one sample that was sequenced in a study of blood T cell repertoires in COVID-19. Measured with immunoSEQ multiplex PCR; TCRdb has only the in-frame clones, and not every one. The sample holds a few hundred thousand clones, approximately 77% seen once. Source material: peripheral blood. All receptors derive from a human donor with acute or convalescent COVID-19. The donor label of this sample is uncertain.

Here the CDR3 reads CASSHRGIWTEAFF. The CDR3, as DNA: TGCGCCAGCAGTCACAGGGGGATCTGGACTGAAGCTTTCTTT. The V and J genes are TRBV23-1 and TRBJ1-1; TRBD1 aligns across 7 bases. TRBV23-1 counts as an open reading frame of uncertain function. The CDR3 runs to 14 residues. The junction had 6 bases not matched to a gene; V was cut back by 3 bases and J by 5 bases.

CDR3 DNA sequence: TGTGCCAGCAGTGAAAATCGGCTAGCGGGTATCCCCGGGGAGCTGTTTTTT. It is translated as CASSENRLAGIPGELFF. The chain recombines TRBV2 with TRBJ2-2; 8 bases match TRBD2. V lost 2 bases to trimming and J lost 6 bases; unmatched junction nucleotides: 11. Germline CDR1 SNHLY, CDR2 FYNNEI. This CDR3 has 17 amino acids. Using reference TRBV2 and TRBJ2-2 for the parts outside the CDR3, the full variable domain is EPEVTQTPSHQVTQMGQEVILRCVPISNHLYFYWYRQILGQKVEFLVSFYNNEISEKSEIFDDQFSVERPDGSNFTLKIRSTKLEDSAMYFCASSENRLAGIPGELFFGEGSRLTVL.

The chain uses TRBV6-5 and TRBJ1-2; the match to TRBD1 covers 9 bases. With V trimmed by 4 bases and J by 0 bases, 3 bases remained unmatched. CDR1 and CDR2 (germline): MNHEY, SVGAGI. The CDR3 is 15 amino acids. DNA of the CDR3: TGTGCCAGCAGTTCCGGGACAGGGACTAACTATGGCTACACCTTC. Protein product: CASSSGTGTNYGYTF.

The chain uses TRBV11-2 and TRBJ1-2; no firm D call. Trimming stripped 2 bases from V and 5 bases from J, with 9 bases between. Per germline, CDR1 SGHAT and CDR2 FQNNGV. The CDR3 contains 13 residues. CDR3 protein: CASSLSGGYGYTF. The CDR3 region has the DNA TGTGCCAGCAGCTTATCCGGCGGGTATGGCTACACCTTC.

The rearrangement joins TRBV5-6 to TRBJ2-2; maybe TRBD1 (6 bases). Trimming shortened V by 4 bases and J by 1 base, and 14 bases separated the two germline ends. The CDR3 is 16 residues long. Germline CDR1 is SGHDT and CDR2 is YYEEEE. The chain's CDR3 is CASSRTAQRNTGELFF. CDR3 coding DNA: TGTGCCAGCAGCAGGACAGCGCAGAGGAACACCGGGGAGCTGTTTTTT. Combining the CDR3 with reference TRBV5-6 and TRBJ2-2 gives the whole variable domain DAGVTQSPTHLIKTRGQQVTLRCSPKSGHDTVSWYQQALGQGPQFIFQYYEEEERQRGNFPDRFSGHQFPNYSSELNVNALLLGDSALYLCASSRTAQRNTGELFFGEGSRLTVL.

The chain has TRBV25-1 and TRBJ2-7, with 8 bases matching TRBD2. This CDR3 comprises 14 residues. Germline trimming cut 6 bases from V and 7 bases from J; bases unmatched to any gene: 11. Germline CDR1 reads MGHDK; CDR2 reads SYGVNS. CDR3 loop: CASRTDGLAGEQYF. The CDR3 DNA sequence: TGTGCCAGCAGGACCGATGGACTAGCCGGGGAGCAGTACTTC.

The chain is built from TRBV19 and TRBJ2-7; 10 bases align to TRBD2. CDR1 and CDR2 from the germline V gene are LNHDA and SQIVND (reference sequence). The CDR3 totals 16 residues. The V and J ends lost 6 bases and 3 bases, in that order; junction bases with no gene match: 11. CDR3 nucleotides: TGTGCCAGTAGCATCCTCCCCGGGACTAGCGTCTACGAGCAGTACTTC. Amino acids: CASSILPGTSVYEQYF.

This clone appeared a few times. The chain employs TRBV19 and TRBJ1-2; D is uncertain. The CDR3 loop spans 14 amino acids. V was trimmed by 7 bases and J by 6 bases, leaving 18 bases between them. Germline V gives CDR1 LNHDA, CDR2 SQIVND (reference sequence). For the CDR3, the DNA is TGTGCCAGTAAACCAGGCTCGGAAGTCGATGGCTACACCTTC. Protein product: CASKPGSEVDGYTF.

The chain employs TRBV5-1 and TRBJ1-4; no clear D. The germline V gene has CDR1 SGHRS and CDR2 YFSETQ. V gave up 0 bases and J gave up 2 bases, with 11 bases separating them. This CDR3 spans 16 amino acids. CDR3 nucleotide sequence: TGCGCCAGCAGCTTGGCCCCGACACGGACTAATGAAAAACTGTTTTTT. Translation: CASSLAPTRTNEKLFF.

The V gene is TRBV28, the J gene TRBJ2-1; TRBD2 agrees at 7 bases. Germline loops: CDR1 MDHEN, CDR2 SYDVKM. The trim removed 4 bases at V and 9 bases at J, leaving 15 bases unmatched. The CDR3 consists of 16 residues. CDR3 coding DNA: TGTGCCAGCAGTTCCCCCGCAGCGGGGACTCATATTGAGCAGTTCTTC. Encoded protein: CASSSPAAGTHIEQFF.

This chain joins TRBV19 and TRBJ1-1; D gene unclear. Trimming took 6 bases from V and 1 from J, leaving 9 bases between them. The CDR3 totals 13 residues. In germline, CDR1 is LNHDA, CDR2 SQIVND (reference sequence). CDR3 in amino acids: CASSTTPNTEAFF. The CDR3 nucleotides read TGTGCCAGTAGCACTACACCGAACACTGAAGCTTTCTTT.

This clone occurred once. The chain joins TRBV7-6 to TRBJ1-1; TRBD1 matches 9 bases. V shed 0 bases, J shed 5 bases, and the junction held 7 bases outside the gene matches. Germline CDR1 SGHVS, CDR2 FNYEAQ. The length of the CDR3 is 16 residues. CDR3 residues: CASSLAIQGALTEAFF. The DNA of the CDR3 is TGTGCCAGCAGCTTAGCTATACAGGGGGCACTTACTGAAGCTTTCTTT.

The gene calls are TRBV15 and TRBJ2-3; TRBD1 matches 7 bases. The CDR3 has 17 amino acids. CDR1 and CDR2 (germline): LNHNV, YYDKDF (reference sequence). Trimming at V came to 1 base and at J to 3 bases, leaving 10 bases not matched to a gene. CDR3 in DNA: TGTGCCACCAGCAGAGCCGGGCCGGGACAGACAACAGATACGCAGTATTTT. Translated, it gives CATSRAGPGQTTDTQYF.